This T cell receptor beta chain was sequenced for a study of T cell responses to AZD1222 COVID-19 vaccine. Study results and limitations: Two AZD1222 doses significantly raised spike-specific TCR breadth and depth over controls. At study baseline, merely more than 5 AZD1222 recipients were seropositive.

V lost 6 bases, J lost 7 bases, and 12 bases lay in between. Looked up from germline, CDR1 is DFQATT and CDR2 is SNEGSKA (reference sequence). This CDR3 contains 11 residues. Profiling relied on immunoSEQ multiplex PCR, and the TCRdb table lists in-frame clones only, not all of them. The repertoire has about 140,000 clones, 93% of them found once; the top ten carry about 5.1%. A note on this clone: Its cognate antigen is unknown.

The sequencing here drew on peripheral blood, taken on day 0 of AZD1222 vaccination. The source is an adult in good health. The chain joins TRBV20-1 to TRBJ1-2; maybe TRBD1 (6 bases). CDR3 DNA: TGCAGTGCAAGGACAGTGTTTGGCTACACCTTC. Encoded protein: CSARTVFGYTF.